This T cell receptor beta chain emerged from a study of OX40 agonist ivuxolimab in advanced cancers. Study overall: Across the patients, intravenous ivuxolimab was delivered every 2 weeks at 0.01 to 10 mg/kg. A male proportion of about 84% was recorded, with mean age about 62 years and range roughly 20 to 85.

Germline CDR1 SGDLS, CDR2 YYNGEE. This CDR3 contains 15 residues. Deletions cut 3 bases from V and 4 bases from J, with 16 bases between. About this clone: What it recognizes is unknown.

Sequencing was performed with immunoSEQ multiplex PCR; in TCRdb, only in-frame clones are kept and a portion is missing. The sample lists tens of thousands of clones, 88% occurring once. Study-wide results and caveats: CD8+ T cells averaged more expanded clones than CD4+. Partly responding patients at 0.1-3.0 mg/kg showed some of the smallest clonal expansion.

The sequencing here drew on CD4+ or CD8+ T cells sorted from blood, taken in a trial of the OX40 agonist ivuxolimab. The TCR originated in an adult with an advanced solid tumor such as melanoma, head and neck, liver or kidney cancer. The chain carries TRBV9 and TRBJ1-2, with D perhaps TRBD1 (5 bases). CDR3 protein: CASSALLGVSYGYTF. CDR3 DNA: TGTGCCAGCAGCGCACTTTTAGGGGTTTCCTATGGCTACACCTTC.